These 11 T cell receptor beta chains were sequenced from one sample in a study of T-cell memory formation after mild COVID-19. TCRdb fed the 5' RACE reads into MiXCR, producing one record per CDR3 protein. Found here are fewer than 250,000 distinct CDR3 sequences, around 30% of them singletons; the top ten hold approximately 10%. Sequenced material: PBMCs or a T cell subset sorted from them (not recorded which). Receptor source: an adult woman who had mild COVID-19 (a few samples of this study predate the infection). Cell type and time point are not known.

This clonotype was picked up a small number of times. V is TRBV6-5 and J is TRBJ1-1; possibly TRBD1 for D (6 bases). The CDR3 loop spans 14 amino acids. The germline gives CDR1 MNHEY, CDR2 SVGAGI. Trimming pared 6 bases from V and 1 base from J, leaving 12 bases between. The CDR3 nucleotides read TGTGCCAGCAGCGAGACAGGAGGGAACACTGAAGCTTTCTTT. This encodes CASSETGGNTEAFF.

This clonotype came up once. The V call is TRBV7-2, the J call TRBJ2-7; 11 nucleotides align to TRBD2. This CDR3 comprises 15 residues. Germline loops: CDR1 SGHTA, CDR2 FQGNSA. J was trimmed by 2 bases and V by 5 bases; bases with no gene match: 5. CDR3 DNA: TGTGCCAGCAGCCCCGGGACTAGCGGCCCCTACGAGCAGTACTTC. It translates to CASSPGTSGPYEQYF.

CDR3 in DNA: TGCGCCAGCAGACGTTATCCAGATAGTGGGGAGCAGTTCTTC. This translates into CASRRYPDSGEQFF. This chain links TRBV4-3 with TRBJ2-1; D remains unclear. V was pared by 6 bases and J by 10 bases, with 19 bases between. Germline V gene data show CDR1 as LGHNA and CDR2 as YSLEER. The CDR3 extends over 14 amino acids.

The chain employs TRBV27 and TRBJ2-7; 7 bases align to TRBD1. Trimming cost V 1 base and J 3 bases; bases outside gene matches: 3. The germline V gene encodes CDR1 MNHEY and CDR2 SMNVEV (reference sequence). The CDR3 loop spans 14 amino acids. The CDR3 protein is CASSLYRGVYEQYF. Here the CDR3 DNA reads TGTGCCAGCAGTTTATACAGGGGAGTCTACGAGCAGTACTTC.

The V call is TRBV5-4, the J call TRBJ2-5; 7 bases align to TRBD1. Per the germline V gene, CDR1 is SGHNT and CDR2 is YYREEE (reference sequence). V gave up 0 bases and J gave up 5 bases; unmatched junction bases: 4. The CDR3 sequence is 14 residues long. CDR3 residues: CASSLEGAGETQYF. The CDR3 DNA is TGTGCCAGCAGCTTGGAGGGGGCTGGGGAGACCCAGTACTTC.

This clonotype was seen more than once but under ten times. The rearrangement uses TRBV7-2 and TRBJ2-1; 10 bases map to TRBD2. The CDR3 loop spans 15 amino acids. Germline V gene data show CDR1 as SGHTA and CDR2 as FQGNSA. With V trimmed by 5 bases and J by 5 bases, 6 bases remained unmatched. CDR3 sequence: CASSPGTSVHNEQFF. In DNA, the CDR3 is TGTGCCAGCAGCCCCGGGACTAGCGTACACAATGAGCAGTTCTTC.

The rearrangement uses TRBV20-1 and TRBJ2-5; 7 positions match TRBD1. The CDR3 consists of 13 residues. V shed 3 bases and J 5 bases; nucleotides not matched to a gene: 6. Germline V gives CDR1 DFQATT, CDR2 SNEGSKA (reference sequence). For the CDR3, the DNA is TGCAGTGCTAGTGTTGGGGGACAGGAGACCCAGTACTTC. This gives the protein CSASVGGQETQYF.

The chain has TRBV7-2 and TRBJ2-7; D is uncertain. Germline CDR1 SGHTA, CDR2 FQGNSA. This CDR3 has 12 amino acids. With 4 bases removed from V and 1 base from J, the gap between germline ends came to 5 bases. The CDR3 spells CASSYGSYEQYF. DNA for the CDR3: TGTGCCAGCAGCTACGGATCCTACGAGCAGTACTTC. Variable domain in full (rest from reference TRBV7-2 and TRBJ2-7): GAGVSQSPSNKVTEKGKDVELRCDPISGHTALYWYRQSLGQGLEFLIYFQGNSAPDKSGLPSDRFSAERTGGSVSTLTIQRTQQEDSAVYLCASSYGSYEQYFGPGTRLTVT.

This clonotype has ten or more counts. The junction shows a germline mismatch at one end, possibly a read error. This rearrangement joins TRBV20-1 to TRBJ1-2, with D hard to call. Per the germline V gene, CDR1 is DFQATT and CDR2 is SNEGSKA (reference sequence). This CDR3 contains 10 residues. The chain's CDR3 is CRGSNYGYTF. CDR3 nucleotide sequence: TGTAGAGGTTCTAACTATGGCTACACCTTC.

This clonotype was detected many times. The chain combines TRBV7-9 with TRBJ2-3, with 11 bases identical to TRBD2. This CDR3 has 17 amino acids. From germline, CDR1 is SEHNR and CDR2 FQNEAQ (reference sequence). Losses at the gene ends were 5 bases for V and 7 bases for J; bases not matched to a gene: 14. CDR3 residues: CASSPTRLAGGENTQYF. The CDR3 region has the DNA TGTGCCAGCAGCCCAACCCGATTAGCGGGGGGGGAAAATACGCAGTATTTT.

Judged by abundance, this clonotype is medium-sized. The chain is built from TRBV7-8 and TRBJ2-5, with no clear D. Looked up from germline, CDR1 is SGHVS and CDR2 is FQNEAQ. The CDR3 has 13 amino acids. The V end lost 3 bases, the J end lost 1 base, and 6 bases lay between the germline ends. The CDR3 is CASSFGIQETQYF. CDR3 nucleotides: TGTGCCAGCAGCTTCGGAATCCAAGAGACCCAGTACTTC.